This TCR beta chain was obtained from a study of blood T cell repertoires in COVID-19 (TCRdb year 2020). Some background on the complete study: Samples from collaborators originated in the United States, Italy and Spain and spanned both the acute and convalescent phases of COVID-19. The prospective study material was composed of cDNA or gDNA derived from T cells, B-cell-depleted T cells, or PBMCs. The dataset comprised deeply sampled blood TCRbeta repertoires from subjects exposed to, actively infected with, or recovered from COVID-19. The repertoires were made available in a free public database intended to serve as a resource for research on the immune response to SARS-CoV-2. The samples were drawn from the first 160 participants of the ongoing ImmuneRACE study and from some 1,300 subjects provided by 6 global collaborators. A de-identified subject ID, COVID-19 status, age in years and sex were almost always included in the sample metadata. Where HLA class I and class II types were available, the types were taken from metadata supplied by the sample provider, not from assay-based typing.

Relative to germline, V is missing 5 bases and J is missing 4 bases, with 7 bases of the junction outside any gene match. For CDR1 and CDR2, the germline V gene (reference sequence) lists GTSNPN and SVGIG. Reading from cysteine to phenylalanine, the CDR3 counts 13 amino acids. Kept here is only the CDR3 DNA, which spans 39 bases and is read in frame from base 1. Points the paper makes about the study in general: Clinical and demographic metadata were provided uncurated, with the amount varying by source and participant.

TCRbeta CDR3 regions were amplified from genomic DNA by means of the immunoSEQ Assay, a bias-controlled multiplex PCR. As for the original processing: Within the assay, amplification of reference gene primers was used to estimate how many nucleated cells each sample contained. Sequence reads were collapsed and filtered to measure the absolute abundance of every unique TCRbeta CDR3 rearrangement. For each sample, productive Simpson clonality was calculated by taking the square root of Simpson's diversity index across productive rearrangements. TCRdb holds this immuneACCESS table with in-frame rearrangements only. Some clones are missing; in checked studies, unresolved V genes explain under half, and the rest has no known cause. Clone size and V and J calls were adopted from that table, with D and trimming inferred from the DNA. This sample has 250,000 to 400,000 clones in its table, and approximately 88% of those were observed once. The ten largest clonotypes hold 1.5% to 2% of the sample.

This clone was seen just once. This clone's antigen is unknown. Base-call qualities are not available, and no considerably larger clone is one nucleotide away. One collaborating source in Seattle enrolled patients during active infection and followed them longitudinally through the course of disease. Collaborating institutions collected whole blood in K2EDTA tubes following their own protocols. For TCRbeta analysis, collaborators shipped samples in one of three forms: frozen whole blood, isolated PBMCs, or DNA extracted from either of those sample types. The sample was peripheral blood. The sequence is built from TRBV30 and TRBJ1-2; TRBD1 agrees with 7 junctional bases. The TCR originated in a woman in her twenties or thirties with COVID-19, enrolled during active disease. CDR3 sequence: CAWVTGFPYGYTF. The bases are TGTGCCTGGGTGACAGGGTTCCCCTATGGCTACACCTTC.